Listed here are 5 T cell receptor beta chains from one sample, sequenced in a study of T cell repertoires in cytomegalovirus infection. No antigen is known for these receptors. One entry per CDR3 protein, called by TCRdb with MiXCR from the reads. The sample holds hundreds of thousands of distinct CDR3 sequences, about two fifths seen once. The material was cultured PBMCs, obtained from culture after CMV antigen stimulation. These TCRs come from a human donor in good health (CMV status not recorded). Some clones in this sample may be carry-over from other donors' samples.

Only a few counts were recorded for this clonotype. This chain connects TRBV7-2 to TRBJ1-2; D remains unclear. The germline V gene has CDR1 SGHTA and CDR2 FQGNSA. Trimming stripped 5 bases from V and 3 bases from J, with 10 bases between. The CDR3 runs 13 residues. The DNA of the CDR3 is TGTGCCAGCAGCATAGGACGGTACTATGGCTACACCTTC. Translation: CASSIGRYYGYTF. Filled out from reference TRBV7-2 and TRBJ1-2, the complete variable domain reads GAGVSQSPSNKVTEKGKDVELRCDPISGHTALYWYRQSLGQGLEFLIYFQGNSAPDKSGLPSDRFSAERTGGSVSTLTIQRTQQEDSAVYLCASSIGRYYGYTFGSGTRLTVV.

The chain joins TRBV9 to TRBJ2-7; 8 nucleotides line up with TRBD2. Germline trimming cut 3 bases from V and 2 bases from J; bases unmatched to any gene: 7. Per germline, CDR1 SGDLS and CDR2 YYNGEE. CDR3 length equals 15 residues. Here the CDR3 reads CASSARGGRTYEQYF. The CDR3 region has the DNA TGTGCCAGCAGCGCCCGGGGCGGGAGGACCTACGAGCAGTACTTC.

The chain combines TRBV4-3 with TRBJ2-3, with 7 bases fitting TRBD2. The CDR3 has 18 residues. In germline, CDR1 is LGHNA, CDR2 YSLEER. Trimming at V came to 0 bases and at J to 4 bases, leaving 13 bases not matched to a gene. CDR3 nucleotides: TGCGCCAGCAGCCAAGATTGGGGGAGGGAGTGGGCCGCAGATACGCAGTATTTT. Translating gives CASSQDWGREWAADTQYF.

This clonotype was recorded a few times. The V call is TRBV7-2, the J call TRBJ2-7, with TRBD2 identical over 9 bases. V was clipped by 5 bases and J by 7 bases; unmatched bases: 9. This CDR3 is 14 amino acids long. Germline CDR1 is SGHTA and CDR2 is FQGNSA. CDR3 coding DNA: TGTGCCAGCAGCCTGCTAGCGGGATCGGGAGAGCAGTACTTC. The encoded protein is CASSLLAGSGEQYF.

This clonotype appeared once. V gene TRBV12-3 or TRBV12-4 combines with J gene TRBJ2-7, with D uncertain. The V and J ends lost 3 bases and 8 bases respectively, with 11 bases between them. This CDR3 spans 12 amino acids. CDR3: CASSLLVAKQYF. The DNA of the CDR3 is TGTGCCAGCAGTTTGCTGGTAGCTAAGCAGTACTTC.